The 14 T cell receptor beta chains given below trace back to one sample, sequenced in a study of T-cell reconstitution after alpha-beta-depleted transplantation in children. Using unique molecular identifiers, the investigators prepared the TCRbeta library. In TCRdb, the PCR reads were re-called with MiXCR into one record per CDR3 protein. The profile covers hundreds of thousands of distinct CDR3 sequences, with about 18% appearing a single time and roughly 3.3% taken by the ten largest. The material was PBMCs from the stem cell graft donor, obtained from the stem cell graft. These receptors were obtained from a human donor who donated a stem cell graft to a child with acute lymphoblastic leukemia.

The table lists this clonotype with a few counts. V usage is TRBV12-3 or TRBV12-4 and J usage is TRBJ2-3; D not resolved. V lost 6 bases, J lost 7 bases, and 20 bases lay in between. The CDR3 spans 15 residues. This CDR3 is CASRGDVGYLYTQYF. The CDR3 region has the DNA TGTGCCAGCAGGGGCGACGTCGGATATTTGTATACGCAGTATTTT.

V usage is TRBV4-1 and J usage is TRBJ2-1; 11 positions agree with TRBD2. The V segment lost 1 base and the J segment 9 bases; nucleotides outside the gene matches: 5. The CDR3 contains 15 residues. Germline V CDR1 and CDR2: MGHRA, YSYEKL. CDR3 loop: CASSQGLAGRGEQFF. CDR3 nucleotides: TGCGCCAGCAGCCAAGGACTAGCGGGACGAGGTGAGCAGTTCTTC.

The rearrangement links TRBV18 to TRBJ2-5; D possibly corresponds to TRBD1 (5 bases). This CDR3 has 13 residues. The germline V gene has CDR1 KGHSH and CDR2 LQKENI. The ends were cut back, 2 bases at V and 5 bases at J, with 9 bases in the middle. The CDR3 sequence: CASSPGSGETQYF. Written as DNA, the CDR3 is TGTGCCAGCTCACCAGGCTCAGGGGAGACCCAGTACTTC.

This clonotype has only a few counts. This chain links TRBV6-2 or TRBV6-3 with TRBJ2-1; perhaps TRBD2 as D (6 bases). V lost 5 bases and J lost 0, with 14 bases in between. The CDR3 totals 16 residues. From germline, CDR1 is MNHEY and CDR2 SVGEGT. The CDR3 DNA is TGTGCCAGCAGTCGTTTTGAAGCGGGCTCCTACAATGAGCAGTTCTTC. It codes for CASSRFEAGSYNEQFF.

CDR3 region: CSASPRMSAPTPNEQFF. The DNA for the CDR3 is TGCAGTGCTAGCCCGAGAATGTCAGCCCCAACCCCAAATGAGCAGTTCTTC. The chain couples TRBV20-1 to TRBJ2-1; the D is unclear. V was shortened by 3 bases and J by 7 bases, with 25 bases between the two germline ends. The CDR3 is 17 amino acids. CDR1 is DFQATT and CDR2 is SNEGSKA in the germline V gene (reference sequence).

Only a few counts were recorded for this clonotype. This chain links TRBV6-1 with TRBJ2-1; 10 bases map to TRBD2. Trimming removed 4 bases from V and 8 bases from J; junction bases left unmatched: 2. CDR1 is MNHNS and CDR2 is SASEGT in the germline V gene. The CDR3 length is 13 residues. Written as DNA, the CDR3 is TGTGCCAGCAGTGGGACTAGCGGTGATGAGCAGTTCTTC. Protein sequence: CASSGTSGDEQFF.

The chain carries TRBV20-1 and TRBJ1-2; TRBD1 is a possible D gene (5 bases). Germline loops: CDR1 DFQATT, CDR2 SNEGSKA (reference sequence). The CDR3 length is 15 residues. V was pared by 0 bases and J by 2 bases, with 13 bases between. The CDR3 spells CSARDLEGRNYGYTF. In DNA form, the CDR3 reads TGCAGTGCTAGAGATTTGGAGGGGCGGAACTATGGCTACACCTTC.

This clonotype was seen a handful of times. The chain joins TRBV12-3 or TRBV12-4 to TRBJ2-7; 7 bases agree with TRBD1. The CDR3 has 14 amino acids. The trim removed 5 bases at V and 5 bases at J, leaving 9 bases unmatched. The CDR3 nucleotides read TGTGCCAGCAGTCTAGACAGGGTAGGCGACGAGCAGTACTTC. Its translation is CASSLDRVGDEQYF.

The chain links TRBV7-6 to TRBJ2-1, with 10 bases fitting TRBD2. CDR3 length: 17 residues. Germline CDR1 SGHVS, CDR2 FNYEAQ. V was pared by 5 bases and J by 2 bases, with 9 bases of the junction left unmatched. The CDR3, as DNA: TGTGCCAGCAGCCGACCTTCCGGGACTAGCGCCTACAATGAGCAGTTCTTC. It specifies CASSRPSGTSAYNEQFF.

This clonotype was found a few times. The chain combines TRBV7-6 with TRBJ2-2; 8 nucleotides align to TRBD2. Germline loops: CDR1 SGHVS, CDR2 FNYEAQ. CDR3 size: 16 residues. The V and J ends lost 5 bases and 4 bases, in that order; junction bases with no gene match: 9. DNA for the CDR3: TGTGCCAGCAGCCGCCCGGGGGGGCGTCGCACCGGGGAGCTGTTTTTT. This encodes CASSRPGGRRTGELFF.

The rearrangement joins TRBV5-1 to TRBJ1-2; the D gene is possibly TRBD1 (5 bases). Looked up from germline, CDR1 is SGHRS and CDR2 is YFSETQ. V was clipped by 2 bases and J by 1 base, with 12 bases between them. There are 15 residues in the CDR3. CDR3 protein: CASSFGDGDNYGYTF. For the CDR3, the DNA is TGCGCCAGCAGCTTCGGGGACGGGGATAACTATGGCTACACCTTC.

The chain combines TRBV5-1 with TRBJ2-5; no clear D gene. The CDR3 length is 15 residues. The germline gives CDR1 SGHRS, CDR2 YFSETQ. The germline V and J ends were trimmed by 3 bases and 5 bases, with 17 bases remaining between them. CDR3 nucleotides: TGCGCCAGCAGCTCGAGTGGGTATAACGCGGAGACCCAGTACTTC. Translated, it gives CASSSSGYNAETQYF.

The rearrangement links TRBV12-3 or TRBV12-4 to TRBJ2-1; D tentatively reads TRBD1 or TRBD2 (5 bases each). The germline V and J ends were trimmed by 5 bases and 2 bases, with 10 bases remaining between them. This CDR3 is 14 amino acids long. CDR3 DNA: TGTGCCAGCAGTGGGGACCCAGCCTACAATGAGCAGTTCTTC. Protein: CASSGDPAYNEQFF.

The rearrangement joins TRBV4-2 to TRBJ2-7; TRBD2 might be the D (6 bases). Germline CDR1 and CDR2: LGHNA and YNFKEQ. The CDR3 covers 15 residues. Trimming stripped 1 base from V and 3 bases from J, with 13 bases between. Written as DNA, the CDR3 is TGTGCCAGCAGCCAAGGAAGCGGGTACGTCTACGAGCAGTACTTC. It translates to CASSQGSGYVYEQYF.